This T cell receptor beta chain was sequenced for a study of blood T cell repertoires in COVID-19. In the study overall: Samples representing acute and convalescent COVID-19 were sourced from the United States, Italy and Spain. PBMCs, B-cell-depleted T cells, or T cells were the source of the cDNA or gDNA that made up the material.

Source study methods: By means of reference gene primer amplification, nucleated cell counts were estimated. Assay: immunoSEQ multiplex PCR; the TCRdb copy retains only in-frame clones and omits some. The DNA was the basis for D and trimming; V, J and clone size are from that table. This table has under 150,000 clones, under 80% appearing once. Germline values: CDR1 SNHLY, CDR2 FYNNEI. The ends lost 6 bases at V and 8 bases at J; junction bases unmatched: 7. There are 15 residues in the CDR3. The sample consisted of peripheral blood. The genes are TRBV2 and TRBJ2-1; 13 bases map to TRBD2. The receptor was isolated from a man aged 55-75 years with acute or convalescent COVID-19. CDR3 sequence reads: CASRVLAGGWDEQFF. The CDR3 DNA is TGTGCCAGCAGGGTACTAGCGGGAGGGTGGGATGAGCAGTTCTTC.